Many counts were recorded for the clone carrying this TCR beta chain. The antigen is undetermined. This record belongs to a study of regulatory T cells in long-lasting Graves disease. Notes on the study in general: Lower TCR diversity characterized persistent Graves' patients relative to newly diagnosed patients.

Combining iRepertoire HTBI primers with Arm-PCR of CDR3 regions, the authors built TCR beta libraries. From the multiplex PCR reads, TCRdb called clonotypes with MiXCR, one entry per CDR3 protein. The sample holds over 500,000 distinct CDR3 sequences, roughly 16% seen once. This sample's time point: newly diagnosed GD, antithyroid drugs for less than 3 months. There was RNA extracted from PBMCs, and the TCR library was made from it. The CDR3 loop spans 14 amino acids. Trimming stripped 4 bases from V and 2 bases from J, with 12 bases between. CDR1 is MNHEY and CDR2 is SMNVEV in the germline V gene (reference sequence). This sample also appeared in a second study, on T cells in Graves' hyperthyroidism and ophthalmopathy. That work adds: An initial round of RT-PCR targeting the TCR CDR3 relied on the HTBI primer set. Blood held most thyroid clonotypes expanded above 0.001 frequency.

This clonotype was obtained from a woman in her twenties or thirties with Graves disease. The J gene is TRBJ2-7, the V gene TRBV27, with D possibly being TRBD2 (5 bases). Sequences were derived from peripheral blood mononuclear cells (PBMCs), sampled at new diagnosis, from a patient treated with antithyroid drugs. The CDR3 is CASSWTDQTYEQYF. The CDR3 coding sequence is TGTGCCAGCAGTTGGACTGATCAAACCTACGAGCAGTACTTC.